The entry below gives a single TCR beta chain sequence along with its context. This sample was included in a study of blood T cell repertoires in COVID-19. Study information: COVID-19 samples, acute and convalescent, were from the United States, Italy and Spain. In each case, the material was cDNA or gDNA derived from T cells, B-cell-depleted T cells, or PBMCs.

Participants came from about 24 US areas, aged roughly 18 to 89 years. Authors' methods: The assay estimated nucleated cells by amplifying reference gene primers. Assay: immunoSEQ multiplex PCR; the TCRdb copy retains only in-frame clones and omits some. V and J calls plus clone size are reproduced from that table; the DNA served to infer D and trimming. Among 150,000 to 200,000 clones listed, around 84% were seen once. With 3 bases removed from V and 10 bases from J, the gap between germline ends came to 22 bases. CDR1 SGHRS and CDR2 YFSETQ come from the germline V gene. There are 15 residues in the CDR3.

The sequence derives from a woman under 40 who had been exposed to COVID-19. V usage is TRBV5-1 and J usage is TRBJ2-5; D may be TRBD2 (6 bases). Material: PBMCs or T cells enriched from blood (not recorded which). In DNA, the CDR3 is TGCGCCAGCAGCTCGGGAGCCACCAGCGAATTTGTCCAGTACTTC. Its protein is CASSSGATSEFVQYF.